The source of this T cell receptor (beta chain) is a study of T cell responses to AZD1222 COVID-19 vaccine. The repertoire was sequenced with immunoSEQ multiplex PCR; TCRdb's copy has only in-frame clones and lacks some. The table records roughly 100,000 clones, less than 95% of them present only once. This clone appeared a single time. A much larger clone is a single base away; this may be a read error. The same CDR3 is also encoded by other DNA sequences in this sample. Sequencing used peripheral blood, obtained on day 0 of AZD1222 vaccination. The receptor was isolated from an adult in good health.

CDR3 amino acids: CASSDSSGGADTQYF. The CDR3 bases are TGTGCCAGCAGTGACTCTAGCGGGGGGGCAGATACGCAGTATTTT. V and J are TRBV6-4 and TRBJ2-3, with TRBD2 matching 11 bases. Per germline, CDR1 MRHNA and CDR2 SNTAGT. V shed 0 bases and J 4 bases; nucleotides not matched to a gene: 0. The CDR3 covers 15 residues.